The clone carrying this T cell receptor (beta chain) showed up many times. This specimen belongs to a study of blood T cell repertoires in COVID-19. Across the study: The United States, Italy and Spain were the sources of the acute and convalescent COVID-19 samples.

Participant-given clinical history determined each cohort assignment. Authors' processing steps: From reference gene primer amplification, estimates of nucleated cell counts were derived. Profiling relied on immunoSEQ multiplex PCR, and the TCRdb table lists in-frame clones only, not all of them. That table supplies the V and J calls and clone size; D and trimming were determined from the DNA. The repertoire consists of approximately 200,000 clones, with about 85% occurring once and the leading ten covering approximately 19%. V was clipped by 8 bases and J by 0 bases, with 10 bases between them. This CDR3 spans 14 amino acids. Germline lookup yields CDR1 SEHNR and CDR2 FQNEAQ (reference sequence).

This chain connects TRBV7-9 to TRBJ2-2, with D possibly being TRBD1 (5 bases). The sequence derives from a man in his forties who had recovered from COVID-19. Sequencing used PBMCs or T cells enriched from blood (not recorded which). The CDR3: CASAGWSNTGELFF. In DNA form, the CDR3 reads TGTGCCAGCGCAGGGTGGTCGAACACCGGGGAGCTGTTTTTT.